This T cell receptor beta chain was captured by sequencing in a study of CD8 T cells in ankylosing spondylitis. General study findings and limits: Significantly higher representation of disease-linked clones was reported for matched ankylosing spondylitis synovial fluid. Within ankylosing spondylitis blood, a TCR beta motif made up of eight highly homologous variants appeared to be characteristic. Previously reported in reactive arthritis synovial fluid and blood were some of the motif variants. Clones linked with disease were CD8+ and fairly uncommon in the peripheral blood.

Library preparation for TCR beta used quantitative 5'-RACE with molecular barcodes. TCRdb re-derived calls from the 5' RACE reads in MiXCR, one entry per CDR3 protein. The sample shows about 220,000 distinct CDR3 sequences, 5.5% to 7.5% of them seen only once. This clonotype was detected ten times or more. Its antigen is still unknown. This CDR3 is 15 amino acids long. Losses at the gene ends were 4 bases for V and 7 bases for J; bases not matched to a gene: 10. CDR1 and CDR2 from the germline V gene are SEHNR and FQNEAQ (reference sequence). Material: blood, either unsorted or a sorted T cell fraction (not recorded which). This chain uses TRBV7-9 with TRBJ1-2, with 9 bases fitting TRBD1. This sequence originates from a male donor with ankylosing spondylitis. The DNA of the CDR3 is TGTGCCAGCAGCTCACGGACAGGGGCCCACTTTGGCTACACCTTC. As protein: CASSSRTGAHFGYTF. The full variable domain, rest sourced from reference TRBV7-9 and TRBJ1-2, is DTGVSQNPRHKITKRGQNVTFRCDPISEHNRLYWYRQTLGQGPEFLTYFQNEAQLEKSRLLSDRFSAERPKGSFSTLEIQRTEQGDSAMYLCASSSRTGAHFGYTFGSGTRLTVV.